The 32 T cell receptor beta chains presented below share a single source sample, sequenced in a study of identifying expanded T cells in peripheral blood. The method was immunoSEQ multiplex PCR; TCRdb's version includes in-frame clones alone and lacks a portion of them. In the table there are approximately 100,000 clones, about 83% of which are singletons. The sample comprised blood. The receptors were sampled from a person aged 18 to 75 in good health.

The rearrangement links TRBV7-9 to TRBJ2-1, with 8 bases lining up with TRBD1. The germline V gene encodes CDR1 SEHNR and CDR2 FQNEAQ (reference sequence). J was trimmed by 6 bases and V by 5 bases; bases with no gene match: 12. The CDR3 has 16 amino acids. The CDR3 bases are TGTGCCAGCAGCCCCCCACTCGCGGACAGGGCCAATGAGCAGTTCTTC. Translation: CASSPPLADRANEQFF.

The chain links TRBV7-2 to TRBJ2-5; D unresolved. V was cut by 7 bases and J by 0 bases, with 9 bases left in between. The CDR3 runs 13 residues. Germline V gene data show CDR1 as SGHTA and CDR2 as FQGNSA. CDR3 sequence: CASKLGYQETQYF. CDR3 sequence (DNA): TGTGCCAGCAAGCTAGGGTACCAAGAGACCCAGTACTTC.

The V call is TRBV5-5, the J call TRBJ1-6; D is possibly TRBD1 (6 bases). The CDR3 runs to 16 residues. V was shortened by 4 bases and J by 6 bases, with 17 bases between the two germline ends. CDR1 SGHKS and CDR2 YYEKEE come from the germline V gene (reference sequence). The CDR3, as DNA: TGTGCCAGCAGCAACCAAAACAGGGCCACTAATTCACCCCTCCACTTT. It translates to CASSNQNRATNSPLHF.

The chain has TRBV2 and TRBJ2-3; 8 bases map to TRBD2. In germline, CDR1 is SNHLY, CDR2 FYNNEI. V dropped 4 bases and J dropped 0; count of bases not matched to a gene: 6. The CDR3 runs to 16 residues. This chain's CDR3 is CASSAWAGGSTDTQYF. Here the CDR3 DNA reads TGTGCCAGCAGTGCATGGGCGGGGGGTAGCACAGATACGCAGTATTTT.

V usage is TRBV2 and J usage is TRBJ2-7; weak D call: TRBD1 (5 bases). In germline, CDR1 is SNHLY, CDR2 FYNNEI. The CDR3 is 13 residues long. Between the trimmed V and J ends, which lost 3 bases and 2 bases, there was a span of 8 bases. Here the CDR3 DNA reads TGTGCCAGCAGTGAGGGGCGTACCTACGAGCAGTACTTC. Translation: CASSEGRTYEQYF. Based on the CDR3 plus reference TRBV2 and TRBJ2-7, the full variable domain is EPEVTQTPSHQVTQMGQEVILRCVPISNHLYFYWYRQILGQKVEFLVSFYNNEISEKSEIFDDQFSVERPDGSNFTLKIRSTKLEDSAMYFCASSEGRTYEQYFGPGTRLTVT.

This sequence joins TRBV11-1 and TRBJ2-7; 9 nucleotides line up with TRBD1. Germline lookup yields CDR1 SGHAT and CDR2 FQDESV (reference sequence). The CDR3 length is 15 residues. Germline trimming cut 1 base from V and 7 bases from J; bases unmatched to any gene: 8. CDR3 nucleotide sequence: TGTGCCAGCAGCTTAGGGACAGGGGTGTTCCCGGAGCAGTACTTC. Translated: CASSLGTGVFPEQYF.

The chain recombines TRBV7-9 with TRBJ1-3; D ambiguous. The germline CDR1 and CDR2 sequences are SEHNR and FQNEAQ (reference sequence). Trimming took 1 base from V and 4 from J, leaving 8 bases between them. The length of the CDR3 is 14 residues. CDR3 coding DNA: TGTGCCAGCAGCTTAGAAGGAGAGGGAAACACCATATATTTT. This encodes CASSLEGEGNTIYF.

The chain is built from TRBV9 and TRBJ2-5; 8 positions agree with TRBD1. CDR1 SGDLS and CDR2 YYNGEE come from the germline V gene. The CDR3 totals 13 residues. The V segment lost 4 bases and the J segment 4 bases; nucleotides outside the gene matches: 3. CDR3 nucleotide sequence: TGTGCCAGCAGCCCGGACAGGGTAGAGACCCAGTACTTC. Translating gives CASSPDRVETQYF.

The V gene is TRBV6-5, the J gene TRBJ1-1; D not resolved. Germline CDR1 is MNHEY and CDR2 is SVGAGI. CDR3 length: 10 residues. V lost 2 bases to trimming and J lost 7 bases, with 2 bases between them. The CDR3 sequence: CASSYNEAFF. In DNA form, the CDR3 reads TGTGCCAGCAGTTACAATGAAGCTTTCTTT.

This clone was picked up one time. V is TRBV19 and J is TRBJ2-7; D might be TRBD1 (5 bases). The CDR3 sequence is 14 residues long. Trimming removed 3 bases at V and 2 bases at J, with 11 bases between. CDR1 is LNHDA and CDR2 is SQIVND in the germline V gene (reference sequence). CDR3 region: CASSIRQGTYEQYF. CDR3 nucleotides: TGTGCCAGTAGTATCCGGCAGGGAACCTACGAGCAGTACTTC.

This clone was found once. The CDR3 region has the DNA TGTGCCAGCACCCTGCCCTGGGGGGCCTCCTACGGCTACACCTTC. It codes for CASTLPWGASYGYTF. The chain couples TRBV2 to TRBJ1-2, with D possibly TRBD1 on 6 matching bases. Trimming took 7 bases from V and 8 from J, leaving 23 bases between them. The length of the CDR3 is 15 residues. Germline V gene data show CDR1 as SNHLY and CDR2 as FYNNEI.

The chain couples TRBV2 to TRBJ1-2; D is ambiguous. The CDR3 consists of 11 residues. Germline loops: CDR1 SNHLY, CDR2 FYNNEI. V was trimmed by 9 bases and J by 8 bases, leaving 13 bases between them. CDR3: CASSAVYGYTF. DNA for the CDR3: TGTGCCAGTTCGGCGGTATACGGCTACACCTTC. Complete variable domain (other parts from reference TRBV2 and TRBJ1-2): EPEVTQTPSHQVTQMGQEVILRCVPISNHLYFYWYRQILGQKVEFLVSFYNNEISEKSEIFDDQFSVERPDGSNFTLKIRSTKLEDSAMYFCASSAVYGYTFGSGTRLTVV.

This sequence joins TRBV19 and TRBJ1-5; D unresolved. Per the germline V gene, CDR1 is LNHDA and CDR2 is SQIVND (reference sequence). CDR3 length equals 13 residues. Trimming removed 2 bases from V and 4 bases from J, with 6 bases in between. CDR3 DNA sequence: TGTGCCAGTAGTATATTTTTGAATCAGCCCCAGCATTTT. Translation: CASSIFLNQPQHF.

The DNA of the CDR3 is TGTGCCAGCAGTTACTCATGGCCGGGGGCAGGTTCACCCCTCCACTTT. The encoded protein is CASSYSWPGAGSPLHF. The chain links TRBV6-5 to TRBJ1-6, with a possible D match to TRBD1 (6 bases). With 0 bases removed from V and 9 bases from J, the gap between germline ends came to 15 bases. Germline CDR1 is MNHEY and CDR2 is SVGAGI. There are 16 residues in the CDR3.

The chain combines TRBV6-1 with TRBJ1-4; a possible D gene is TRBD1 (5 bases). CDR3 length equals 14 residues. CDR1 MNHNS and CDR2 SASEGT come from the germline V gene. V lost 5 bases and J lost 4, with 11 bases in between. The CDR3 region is CASSRGGYNEKLFF. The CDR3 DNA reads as TGTGCCAGCAGTCGGGGCGGTTATAATGAAAAACTGTTTTTT.

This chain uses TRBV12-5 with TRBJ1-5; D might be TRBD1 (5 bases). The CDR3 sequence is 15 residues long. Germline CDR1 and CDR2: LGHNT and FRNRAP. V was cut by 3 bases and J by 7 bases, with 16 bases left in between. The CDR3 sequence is CASGLSVRERQPQHF. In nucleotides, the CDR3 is TGTGCTAGTGGTTTATCTGTCAGGGAGAGGCAGCCCCAGCATTTT.

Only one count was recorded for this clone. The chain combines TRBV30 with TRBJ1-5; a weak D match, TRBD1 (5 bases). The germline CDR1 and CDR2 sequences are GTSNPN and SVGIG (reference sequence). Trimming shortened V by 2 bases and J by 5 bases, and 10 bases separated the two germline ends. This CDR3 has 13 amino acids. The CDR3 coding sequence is TGTGCCTGGAGTATCAGGGTCGATCAGCCCCAGCATTTT. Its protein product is CAWSIRVDQPQHF. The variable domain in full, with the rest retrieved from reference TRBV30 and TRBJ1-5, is SQTIHQWPATLVQPVGSPLSLECTVEGTSNPNLYWYRQAAGRGLQLLFYSVGIGQISSEVPQNLSASRPQDRQFILSSKKLLLSDSGFYLCAWSIRVDQPQHFGDGTRLSIL.

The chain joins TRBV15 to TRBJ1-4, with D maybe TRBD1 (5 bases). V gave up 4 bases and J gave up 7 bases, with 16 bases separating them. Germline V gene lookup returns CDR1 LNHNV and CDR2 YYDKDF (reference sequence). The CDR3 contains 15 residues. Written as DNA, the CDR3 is TGTGCCACCAGCACGATCCAGGGAGGTTCTGAAAAACTGTTTTTT. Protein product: CATSTIQGGSEKLFF.

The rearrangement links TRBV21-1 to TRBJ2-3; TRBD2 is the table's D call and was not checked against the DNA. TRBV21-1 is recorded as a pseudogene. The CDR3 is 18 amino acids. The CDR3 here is CASLCTGGLAGSTDTQYF. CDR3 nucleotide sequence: TGTGCCAGCCTCTGTACTGGGGGACTAGCGGGTAGCACAGATACGCAGTATTTT.

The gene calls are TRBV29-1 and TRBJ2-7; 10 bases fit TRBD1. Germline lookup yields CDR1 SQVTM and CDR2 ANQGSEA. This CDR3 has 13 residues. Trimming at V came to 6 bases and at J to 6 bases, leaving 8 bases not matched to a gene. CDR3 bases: TGCAGCGTCGCCCGACAGGGGGCGGGCGAGCAGTACTTC. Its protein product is CSVARQGAGEQYF.

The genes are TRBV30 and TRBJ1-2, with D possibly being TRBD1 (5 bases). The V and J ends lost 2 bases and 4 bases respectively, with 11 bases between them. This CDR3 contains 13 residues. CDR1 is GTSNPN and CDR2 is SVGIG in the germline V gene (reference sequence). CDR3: CAWSSGRVYGYTF. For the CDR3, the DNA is TGTGCCTGGAGTTCGGGCAGGGTCTATGGCTACACCTTC.

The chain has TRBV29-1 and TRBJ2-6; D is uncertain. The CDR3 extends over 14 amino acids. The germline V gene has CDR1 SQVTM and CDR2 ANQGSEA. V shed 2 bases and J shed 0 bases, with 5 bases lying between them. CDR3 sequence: CSVESDSGANVLTF. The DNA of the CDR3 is TGCAGCGTTGAATCTGACTCTGGGGCCAACGTCCTGACTTTC.

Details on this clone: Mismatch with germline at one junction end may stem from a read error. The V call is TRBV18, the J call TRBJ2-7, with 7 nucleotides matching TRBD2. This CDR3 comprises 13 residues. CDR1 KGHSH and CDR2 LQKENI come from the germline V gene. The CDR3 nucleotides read TGTGCCAGCTCACCTGCCGACGGCAACGGGAGGAACTTC. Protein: CASSPADGNGRNF.

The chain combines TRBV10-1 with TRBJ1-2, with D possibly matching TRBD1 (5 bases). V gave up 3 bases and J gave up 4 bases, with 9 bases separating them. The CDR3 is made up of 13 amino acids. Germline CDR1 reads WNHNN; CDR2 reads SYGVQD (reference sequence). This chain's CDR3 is CASSESGTYGYTF. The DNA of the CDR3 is TGCGCCAGCAGTGAATCGGGGACCTATGGCTACACCTTC.

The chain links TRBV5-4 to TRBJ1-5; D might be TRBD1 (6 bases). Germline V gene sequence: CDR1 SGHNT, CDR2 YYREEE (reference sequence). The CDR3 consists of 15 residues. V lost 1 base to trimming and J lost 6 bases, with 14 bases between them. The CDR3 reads CASSLTQGFAQPQHF. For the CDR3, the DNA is TGTGCCAGCAGCTTGACCCAGGGGTTCGCTCAGCCCCAGCATTTT.

The CDR3: CAWSVAGTGRGELFF. CDR3 sequence (DNA): TGTGCCTGGAGTGTTGCCGGGACAGGGAGGGGGGAGCTGTTTTTT. The gene calls are TRBV30 and TRBJ2-2; TRBD1 matches at 9 bases. This CDR3 comprises 15 residues. CDR1 and CDR2 from the germline V gene are GTSNPN and SVGIG (reference sequence). V was pared by 0 bases and J by 8 bases, with 7 bases of the junction left unmatched.

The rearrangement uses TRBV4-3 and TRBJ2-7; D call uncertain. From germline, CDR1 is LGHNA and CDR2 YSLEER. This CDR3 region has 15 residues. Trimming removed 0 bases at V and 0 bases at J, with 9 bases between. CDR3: CASSQETSSSYEQYF. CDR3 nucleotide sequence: TGCGCCAGCAGCCAAGAGACAAGCAGCTCCTACGAGCAGTACTTC.

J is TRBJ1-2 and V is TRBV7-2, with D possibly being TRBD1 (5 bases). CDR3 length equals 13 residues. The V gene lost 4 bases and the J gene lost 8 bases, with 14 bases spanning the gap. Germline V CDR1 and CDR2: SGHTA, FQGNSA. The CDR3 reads CASSSDSVEGYTF. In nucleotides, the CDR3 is TGTGCCAGCAGCTCAGACAGCGTTGAAGGCTACACCTTC.

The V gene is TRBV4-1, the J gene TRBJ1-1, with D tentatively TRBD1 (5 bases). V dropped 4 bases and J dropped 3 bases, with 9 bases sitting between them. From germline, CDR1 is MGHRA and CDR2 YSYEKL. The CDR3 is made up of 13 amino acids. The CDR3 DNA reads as TGCGCCAGCAGCCCGAGGGGTGACACTGAAGCTTTCTTT. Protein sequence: CASSPRGDTEAFF.

The CDR3 region has the DNA TGTGCCAGCTCACCAGGGACAGGGGCTCTTTCCTATGGCTACACCTTC. It translates to CASSPGTGALSYGYTF. The chain links TRBV18 to TRBJ1-2; 10 nucleotides agree with TRBD1. Germline V lookup: CDR1 KGHSH, CDR2 LQKENI. V shed 2 bases and J 4 bases; nucleotides not matched to a gene: 7. This CDR3 has 16 amino acids.

The CDR3 coding sequence is TGCGCCAGCAGTGGACAAGAGACCCAGTACTTC. It is translated as CASSGQETQYF. The rearrangement uses TRBV5-1 and TRBJ2-5; D is ambiguous. Trimming pared 5 bases from V and 2 bases from J, leaving 4 bases between. Looked up from germline, CDR1 is SGHRS and CDR2 is YFSETQ. This CDR3 spans 11 amino acids.

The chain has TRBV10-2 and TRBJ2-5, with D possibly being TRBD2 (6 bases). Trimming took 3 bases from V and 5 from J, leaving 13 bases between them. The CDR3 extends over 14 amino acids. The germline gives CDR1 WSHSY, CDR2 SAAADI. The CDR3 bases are TGCGCCAGCAGTGACCCCCATGGAGGGGAGACCCAGTACTTC. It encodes CASSDPHGGETQYF.